The 29 T cell receptor beta chains presented below share a single source sample, sequenced in a study of T cell responses to AZD1222 COVID-19 vaccine. Clones were read by immunoSEQ multiplex PCR, and TCRdb kept only the in-frame ones, dropping some. This sample has 140,000 or so clones, with roughly 92% found just once. Source: peripheral blood, taken on day 0 of AZD1222 vaccination. These receptors came from an adult in good health.

The V gene is TRBV5-1, the J gene TRBJ1-2, with D uncertain. Trimming pared 4 bases from V and 3 bases from J, leaving 13 bases between. Germline loops: CDR1 SGHRS, CDR2 YFSETQ. The CDR3 contains 14 residues. The CDR3, as DNA: TGCGCCAGCAGCGAGCAGTTGAGCGACTATGGCTACACCTTC. This codes for CASSEQLSDYGYTF.

V is TRBV11-2 and J is TRBJ1-5; D is perhaps TRBD1 (6 bases). The V end was cut by 5 bases, the J end by 2 bases, with 13 bases between. CDR3 length: 15 residues. Germline V gene data show CDR1 as SGHAT and CDR2 as FQNNGV. The CDR3 nucleotides are TGTGCCAGCAGCCTCCAAGCAGGGGGCAATCAGCCCCAGCATTTT. This encodes CASSLQAGGNQPQHF.

The chain couples TRBV6-5 to TRBJ1-2, with D unresolved. V was pared by 0 bases and J by 8 bases, with 13 bases between. Germline V gene data show CDR1 as MNHEY and CDR2 as SVGAGI. CDR3 length: 14 amino acids. CDR3 nucleotide sequence: TGTGCCAGCAGTTACTCCTCAGACATTAAGGGCTACACCTTC. This encodes CASSYSSDIKGYTF.

V usage is TRBV7-3 and J usage is TRBJ1-1; no clear D. The CDR3 is made up of 13 amino acids. CDR1 SGHTA and CDR2 FQGTGA come from the germline V gene. V gave up 5 bases and J gave up 0 bases, with 7 bases separating them. The CDR3 loop is CASSNRLNTEAFF. As DNA, the CDR3 is TGTGCCAGCAGCAACAGACTGAACACTGAAGCTTTCTTT. The whole variable domain, remainder taken from reference TRBV7-3 and TRBJ1-1, is GAGVSQTPSNKVTEKGKYVELRCDPISGHTALYWYRQSLGQGPEFLIYFQGTGAADDSGLPNDRFFAVRPEGSVSTLKIQRTERGDSAVYLCASSNRLNTEAFFGQGTRLTVV.

This rearrangement joins TRBV9 to TRBJ2-3; 8 bases are shared with TRBD2. V lost 0 bases and J lost 2; bases outside the gene matches: 5. In germline, CDR1 is SGDLS, CDR2 YYNGEE. CDR3 length equals 16 residues. Written as DNA, the CDR3 is TGTGCCAGCAGCGTAGGGCGGGAGGCGTTCACAGATACGCAGTATTTT. It is translated as CASSVGREAFTDTQYF.

This clone occurred once. The chain combines TRBV18 with TRBJ1-1; a possible D gene is TRBD1 (5 bases). The germline V gene encodes CDR1 KGHSH and CDR2 LQKENI. The CDR3 contains 18 residues. Trimming shortened V by 4 bases and J by 0 bases, and 21 bases separated the two germline ends. The CDR3 bases are TGTGCCAGCTCACATGGAGTCGGAGACAGCCAAATGAACACTGAAGCTTTCTTT. Amino acid sequence: CASSHGVGDSQMNTEAFF.

The V and J genes are TRBV11-2 and TRBJ1-6; TRBD1 might be the D (6 bases). Germline V gene sequence: CDR1 SGHAT, CDR2 FQNNGV. This CDR3 contains 16 residues. V lost 0 bases to trimming and J lost 7 bases, with 13 bases between them. The CDR3 DNA reads as TGTGCCAGCAGCTTAGACCCGGGACATTCGAATTCACCCCTCCACTTT. Its translation: CASSLDPGHSNSPLHF.

The chain recombines TRBV5-1 with TRBJ2-3, with TRBD1 matching 11 bases. With V trimmed by 4 bases and J by 6 bases, 10 bases remained unmatched. The germline V gene has CDR1 SGHRS and CDR2 YFSETQ. The CDR3 covers 16 residues. CDR3 region: CASSGAGTGGGDTQYF. CDR3 coding DNA: TGCGCCAGCAGCGGCGCCGGGACAGGGGGTGGGGATACGCAGTATTTT.

The chain has TRBV6-6 and TRBJ1-6, with D perhaps matching TRBD1 (5 bases). Per germline, CDR1 MNHNY and CDR2 SVGAGI (reference sequence). V was cut by 7 bases and J by 7 bases, with 11 bases left in between. The length of the CDR3 is 13 residues. This CDR3 is CASTPPGNSPLHF. In DNA, the CDR3 is TGTGCCAGCACACCCCCAGGGAATTCACCCCTCCACTTT.

The rearrangement links TRBV15 to TRBJ1-1; D is unclear. The CDR3 sequence is 16 residues long. V was clipped by 0 bases and J by 1 base, with 12 bases between them. Germline lookup yields CDR1 LNHNV and CDR2 YYDKDF (reference sequence). CDR3: CATSRDRRAWNTEAFF. DNA of the CDR3: TGTGCCACCAGCAGAGATCGTCGGGCATGGAACACTGAAGCTTTCTTT.

The chain carries TRBV28 and TRBJ2-7, with 10 bases aligning to TRBD2. Germline CDR1 reads MDHEN; CDR2 reads SYDVKM. The CDR3 is 17 residues long. Unmatched junction bases numbered 9, after V lost 2 bases and J lost 2 bases. The CDR3 loop reads CASSLIKTSGMTYEQYF. The CDR3 nucleotides are TGTGCCAGCAGTTTAATCAAAACTAGCGGGATGACCTACGAGCAGTACTTC.

The rearrangement links TRBV28 to TRBJ2-7; maybe TRBD1 (6 bases). In germline, CDR1 is MDHEN, CDR2 SYDVKM. This CDR3 spans 13 amino acids. Trimming removed 2 bases at V and 6 bases at J, with 11 bases between. The CDR3 sequence is CASSLRGLGEQYF. CDR3 DNA sequence: TGTGCCAGCAGTTTAAGGGGGTTAGGCGAGCAGTACTTC. Full variable domain (rest looked up from reference TRBV28 and TRBJ2-7): DVKVTQSSRYLVKRTGEKVFLECVQDMDHENMFWYRQDPGLGLRLIYFSYDVKMKEKGDIPEGYSVSREKKERFSLILESASTNQTSMYLCASSLRGLGEQYFGPGTRLTVT.

The chain uses TRBV6-1 and TRBJ2-7, with D possibly being TRBD2 (6 bases). The V gene's germline CDR1 is MNHNS and CDR2 SASEGT. The V end was cut by 2 bases, the J end by 2 bases, with 7 bases between. The CDR3 length is 13 residues. For the CDR3, the DNA is TGTGCCAGCAGTGAACGGGGGACCTACGAGCAGTACTTC. It specifies CASSERGTYEQYF.

The chain uses TRBV5-4 and TRBJ1-5; weak D call: TRBD1 (6 bases). The germline V gene encodes CDR1 SGHNT and CDR2 YYREEE (reference sequence). The CDR3 contains 15 residues. Trimming took off 5 bases at V and 5 bases at J, with 17 bases between the two ends. CDR3: CASSPDRGLDQPQHF. CDR3 coding DNA: TGTGCCAGCAGTCCAGACCGGGGGCTCGATCAGCCCCAGCATTTT.

The chain links TRBV28 to TRBJ1-2; the D gene is possibly TRBD1 (5 bases). The CDR3 runs 13 residues. Trimming cost V 3 bases and J 8 bases, with 13 bases left between them. Germline CDR1 reads MDHEN; CDR2 reads SYDVKM. CDR3 protein: CASSFFGREGYTF. CDR3 coding DNA: TGTGCCAGCAGTTTCTTCGGCAGGGAAGGCTACACCTTC.

This chain connects TRBV19 to TRBJ1-5; tentatively, D is TRBD1 (6 bases). Germline V gene data show CDR1 as LNHDA and CDR2 as SQIVND (reference sequence). The CDR3 spans 14 residues. V was trimmed by 4 bases and J by 6 bases, leaving 13 bases between them. The CDR3 protein is CASSTDSRLQPQHF. For the CDR3, the DNA is TGTGCCAGTAGTACGGACAGTAGGCTTCAGCCCCAGCATTTT.

The V and J genes are TRBV19 and TRBJ1-6, with 7 bases aligning to TRBD1. The CDR3 has 14 residues. The V gene end was trimmed by 10 bases and the J gene end by 6 bases; junction bases not matched to a gene: 9. The germline V gene has CDR1 LNHDA and CDR2 SQIVND (reference sequence). Written as DNA, the CDR3 is TGTGCCACTACCCAGACAGGGCTTAATTCACCCCTCCACTTT. Translation gives CATTQTGLNSPLHF. The full variable domain, with the rest looked up from reference TRBV19 and TRBJ1-6, is DGGITQSPKYLFRKEGQNVTLSCEQNLNHDAMYWYRQDPGQGLRLIYYSQIVNDFQKGDIAEGYSVSREKKESFPLTVTSAQKNPTAFYLCATTQTGLNSPLHFGNGTRLTVT.

As DNA, the CDR3 is TGTGCCAGCAGTGGTAGCGGGGCCTACTCTGGGGCCAACGTCCTGACTTTC. As protein: CASSGSGAYSGANVLTF. The chain couples TRBV5-4 to TRBJ2-6; 8 positions match TRBD2. The CDR3 sequence is 17 residues long. Unmatched junction bases numbered 7, after V lost 5 bases and J lost 0 bases. Looked up from germline, CDR1 is SGHNT and CDR2 is YYREEE (reference sequence).

The gene calls are TRBV28 and TRBJ1-1; no definite D call. V lost 7 bases to trimming and J lost 5 bases, with 17 bases between them. Germline values: CDR1 MDHEN, CDR2 SYDVKM. This CDR3 has 14 amino acids. DNA of the CDR3: TGTGCCAGCACCCAGACCTACGCCAGTACTGAAGCTTTCTTT. Its translation: CASTQTYASTEAFF.

This chain connects TRBV20-1 to TRBJ2-5, with D perhaps TRBD1 (6 bases). CDR3 length equals 11 residues. The germline gives CDR1 DFQATT, CDR2 SNEGSKA (reference sequence). Deletions cut 3 bases from V and 10 bases from J, with 12 bases between. This CDR3 reads CSASLRGNQYF. The CDR3 DNA sequence: TGCAGTGCTAGTCTTAGGGGGAACCAGTACTTC.

The chain uses TRBV9 and TRBJ2-3, with TRBD2 as a possible D gene (6 bases). Germline V gene lookup returns CDR1 SGDLS and CDR2 YYNGEE. The CDR3 consists of 14 residues. V shed 3 bases and J shed 1 base, with 9 bases lying between them. CDR3 bases: TGTGCCAGCAGCGGGGGACTGCGCACAGATACGCAGTATTTT. Encoded protein: CASSGGLRTDTQYF.

The rearrangement uses TRBV7-9 and TRBJ2-3; D ambiguous. V was cut by 1 base and J by 6 bases, with 11 bases left in between. The CDR3 is 14 amino acids. CDR1 SEHNR and CDR2 FQNEAQ come from the germline V gene (reference sequence). CDR3 sequence: CASSLGAMRDTQYF. The DNA of the CDR3 is TGTGCCAGCAGCTTAGGGGCTATGCGGGATACGCAGTATTTT.

A single count supports this clone. The rearrangement uses TRBV30 and TRBJ1-5; D unresolved. Germline lookup yields CDR1 GTSNPN and CDR2 SVGIG (reference sequence). The CDR3 sequence is 13 residues long. Between the trimmed V and J ends, which lost 5 bases and 4 bases, there was a span of 12 bases. In DNA, the CDR3 is TGTGCCTGGCAACGGGGATTTAATCAGCCCCAGCATTTT. Residues: CAWQRGFNQPQHF.

The V and J genes are TRBV7-8 and TRBJ1-4; D is unclear. The germline V and J ends were trimmed by 5 bases and 7 bases, with 20 bases remaining between them. The CDR3 is 16 amino acids. Looked up from germline, CDR1 is SGHVS and CDR2 is FQNEAQ. This CDR3 is CASSRNRGVRGEKLFF. CDR3 nucleotides: TGTGCCAGCAGCCGCAACCGGGGTGTCAGAGGTGAAAAACTGTTTTTT. Drawing the rest from reference TRBV7-8 and TRBJ1-4, the complete variable domain is GAGVSQSPRYKVAKRGQDVALRCDPISGHVSLFWYQQALGQGPEFLTYFQNEAQLDKSGLPSDRFFAERPEGSVSTLKIQRTQQEDSAVYLCASSRNRGVRGEKLFFGSGTQLSVL.

The chain combines TRBV18 with TRBJ1-5; D is undetermined. V lost 6 bases and J lost 7, with 13 bases in between. Germline loops: CDR1 KGHSH, CDR2 LQKENI. The length of the CDR3 is 13 residues. CDR3 protein: CASSSGVGQPQHF. CDR3 coding DNA: TGTGCCAGCTCGTCCGGGGTAGGACAGCCCCAGCATTTT.

This rearrangement joins TRBV4-1 to TRBJ2-2; D possibly corresponds to TRBD1 (5 bases). Germline CDR1 is MGHRA and CDR2 is YSYEKL. This CDR3 contains 15 residues. The V end was cut by 0 bases, the J end by 5 bases, with 10 bases between. CDR3: CASSQDPGRTGELFF. Written as DNA, the CDR3 is TGCGCCAGCAGCCAAGATCCAGGGCGGACCGGGGAGCTGTTTTTT.

This chain uses TRBV5-6 with TRBJ2-2; D gene ambiguous. The CDR3 loop spans 15 amino acids. Germline V lookup: CDR1 SGHDT, CDR2 YYEEEE. Trimming took off 7 bases at V and 5 bases at J, with 18 bases between the two ends. In nucleotides, the CDR3 is TGTGCCAGCGGGCCTTCCCCAACCAGGACCGGGGAGCTGTTTTTT. This translates into CASGPSPTRTGELFF.

CDR3 sequence reads: CASSPQRGVAKNIQYF. The CDR3 nucleotides read TGTGCCAGCTCACCGCAGAGAGGGGTGGCCAAAAACATTCAGTACTTC. V and J are TRBV18 and TRBJ2-4; either TRBD1 or TRBD2 may supply D (5 bases each). CDR1 and CDR2 from the germline V gene are KGHSH and LQKENI. CDR3 length: 16 residues. V was pared by 3 bases and J by 1 base, with 13 bases between.

CDR3 region: CAIRQNSGNTIYF. CDR3 nucleotide sequence: TGTGCCATTAGACAGAACTCTGGAAACACCATATATTTT. V gene TRBV2 combines with J gene TRBJ1-3; D might be TRBD1 (5 bases). Germline CDR1 SNHLY, CDR2 FYNNEI. The V and J ends lost 10 bases and 0 bases respectively, with 10 bases between them. This CDR3 region has 13 residues.